These 20 T cell receptor beta chains came from one sample sequenced in a study of T cells in localized non-small cell lung cancer. Using immunoSEQ multiplex PCR, the repertoire was profiled, and TCRdb retains in-frame clones only, with some absent. The table lists just under 35,000 clones, 75% to 95% of them singletons, with about 10% in the top ten. Sequencing was performed on peripheral blood mononuclear cells, taken before any cancer treatment. The source is a female donor at least 60 years old with stage II lung adenocarcinoma.

The chain employs TRBV6-6 and TRBJ2-7; 9 nucleotides match TRBD2. Losses at the gene ends were 6 bases for V and 4 bases for J; bases not matched to a gene: 7. Germline-derived CDR1 and CDR2 are MNHNY and SVGAGI (reference sequence). The CDR3 covers 14 residues. This chain's CDR3 is CASSLTSGAYEQYF. The CDR3 DNA reads as TGTGCCAGCAGCCTGACTAGCGGTGCTTACGAGCAGTACTTC.

This clone was counted once. This chain joins TRBV7-9 and TRBJ2-2; 10 nucleotides agree with TRBD1. Germline CDR1 and CDR2: SEHNR and FQNEAQ (reference sequence). The CDR3 length is 17 residues. V gave up 0 bases and J gave up 0 bases; unmatched junction bases: 1. The CDR3 nucleotides are TGTGCCAGCAGCTTAGCGACAGGGGGCGCGAACACCGGGGAGCTGTTTTTT. This encodes CASSLATGGANTGELFF. The full variable domain, in which reference TRBV7-9 and TRBJ2-2 provide the parts outside the CDR3, is DTGVSQNPRHKITKRGQNVTFRCDPISEHNRLYWYRQTLGQGPEFLTYFQNEAQLEKSRLLSDRFSAERPKGSFSTLEIQRTEQGDSAMYLCASSLATGGANTGELFFGEGSRLTVL.

This clone was found once. The chain uses TRBV5-1 and TRBJ2-3, with 8 bases lining up with TRBD2. V lost 4 bases, J lost 1 base, and 8 bases stayed unmatched. The CDR3 contains 16 residues. Germline V gene data show CDR1 as SGHRS and CDR2 as YFSETQ. The CDR3 loop reads CASSPERGLGTDTQYF. Here the CDR3 DNA reads TGCGCCAGCAGCCCCGAGCGGGGGCTCGGCACAGATACGCAGTATTTT.

The rearrangement links TRBV19 to TRBJ1-6; D call uncertain. The CDR3 covers 15 residues. The germline gives CDR1 LNHDA, CDR2 SQIVND (reference sequence). V lost 1 base to trimming and J lost 3 bases, with 7 bases between them. The CDR3 is CASSIGEVYNSPLHF. The CDR3 DNA follows: TGTGCCAGTAGTATAGGGGAGGTCTATAATTCACCCCTCCACTTT.

The rearrangement links TRBV18 to TRBJ2-3, with a tentative D call TRBD2 (6 bases). The CDR3 has 14 residues. Germline V gene data show CDR1 as KGHSH and CDR2 as LQKENI. With 4 bases removed from V and 0 bases from J, the gap between germline ends came to 8 bases. As DNA, the CDR3 is TGTGCCAGCTCACTGGGGACTAGCACAGATACGCAGTATTTT. It specifies CASSLGTSTDTQYF.

This chain connects TRBV27 to TRBJ2-7, with 10 nucleotides matching TRBD1. The germline CDR1 and CDR2 sequences are MNHEY and SMNVEV (reference sequence). This CDR3 is built from 14 residues. V dropped 11 bases and J dropped 2; count of bases not matched to a gene: 9. The CDR3 sequence is CAVASTGGAYEQYF. For the CDR3, the DNA is TGTGCCGTAGCTTCGACAGGGGGCGCCTACGAGCAGTACTTC.

This sequence joins TRBV27 and TRBJ2-7; no reliable D call. Trimming removed 7 bases from V and 3 bases from J, with 7 bases in between. The germline V gene has CDR1 MNHEY and CDR2 SMNVEV (reference sequence). The CDR3 is 11 amino acids. CDR3 sequence reads: CASMSGYEQYF. In DNA, the CDR3 is TGTGCCAGCATGAGTGGCTACGAGCAGTACTTC.

The chain carries TRBV15 and TRBJ1-5; unclear D gene. The CDR3 covers 17 residues. The germline CDR1 and CDR2 sequences are LNHNV and YYDKDF (reference sequence). Trimming shortened V by 3 bases and J by 4 bases, and 19 bases separated the two germline ends. As DNA, the CDR3 is TGTGCCACCAGCAGGGACTTCGCTCCAGCAGTAAATCAGCCCCAGCATTTT. This sequence encodes CATSRDFAPAVNQPQHF.

The chain recombines TRBV28 with TRBJ1-3; 7 bases are shared with TRBD1. CDR3 length: 14 amino acids. CDR1 is MDHEN and CDR2 is SYDVKM in the germline V gene. Unmatched junction bases numbered 6, after V lost 6 bases and J lost 4 bases. The CDR3 nucleotides read TGTGCCAGCAGAACGACAGGGACCGGAAACACCATATATTTT. Its translation is CASRTTGTGNTIYF.

This chain connects TRBV11-2 to TRBJ1-1, with D perhaps matching TRBD1 (6 bases). Trimming shortened V by 6 bases and J by 0 bases, and 14 bases separated the two germline ends. Per germline, CDR1 SGHAT and CDR2 FQNNGV. The CDR3 runs 15 residues. In nucleotides, the CDR3 is TGTGCCAGCAGACCCCTGAGGGGGTTGAACACTGAAGCTTTCTTT. This codes for CASRPLRGLNTEAFF.

The J gene is TRBJ2-2, the V gene TRBV5-4, with 7 bases matching TRBD2. V shed 2 bases and J 4 bases; nucleotides not matched to a gene: 5. This CDR3 has 15 residues. Germline CDR1 reads SGHNT; CDR2 reads YYREEE (reference sequence). The CDR3 is CASSLGGRATGELFF. Written as DNA, the CDR3 is TGTGCCAGCAGCTTAGGAGGGAGGGCCACCGGGGAGCTGTTTTTT.

This clone has just a few counts. This chain connects TRBV15 to TRBJ2-7; perhaps TRBD1 as D (6 bases). The germline gives CDR1 LNHNV, CDR2 YYDKDF (reference sequence). Between the trimmed V and J ends, which lost 6 bases and 4 bases, there was a span of 16 bases. The CDR3 has 14 residues. The CDR3 bases are TGTGCCACCAGGGACCCAGGGGCTTCGTACGAGCAGTACTTC. Its protein is CATRDPGASYEQYF.

The chain is built from TRBV11-2 and TRBJ2-7, with 10 positions matching TRBD2. V shed 1 base and J 0 bases; nucleotides not matched to a gene: 3. Germline V gene data show CDR1 as SGHAT and CDR2 as FQNNGV. This CDR3 has 16 residues. CDR3 coding DNA: TGTGCCAGCAGCTTAGGAGCGGGGGGGAGCTCCTACGAGCAGTACTTC. Amino acids: CASSLGAGGSSYEQYF.

V gene TRBV27 combines with J gene TRBJ1-2, with D maybe TRBD1 (5 bases). Deletions cut 6 bases from V and 4 bases from J, with 9 bases between. The germline CDR1 and CDR2 sequences are MNHEY and SMNVEV (reference sequence). The CDR3 is 12 amino acids. The CDR3 DNA reads as TGTGCCAGCAGGCGGGGACTCTATGGCTACACCTTC. The encoded protein is CASRRGLYGYTF.

V usage is TRBV15 and J usage is TRBJ2-1; 7 nucleotides align to TRBD2. This CDR3 spans 14 amino acids. Germline trimming cut 1 base from V and 10 bases from J; bases unmatched to any gene: 7. Germline V gene sequence: CDR1 LNHNV, CDR2 YYDKDF (reference sequence). In DNA, the CDR3 is TGTGCCACCAGCAGAGGGGGTGCGGGGGACGAGCAGTTCTTC. Its translation: CATSRGGAGDEQFF.

The rearrangement uses TRBV18 and TRBJ1-2; 7 bases map to TRBD1. This CDR3 is 15 amino acids long. Unmatched junction bases numbered 7, after V lost 3 bases and J lost 3 bases. The germline V gene has CDR1 KGHSH and CDR2 LQKENI. CDR3 region: CASSPRQGEDYGYTF. The DNA of the CDR3 is TGTGCCAGCTCACCCCGACAGGGTGAGGACTATGGCTACACCTTC.

The J gene is TRBJ1-4, the V gene TRBV14; no definite D call. Germline assignment: CDR1 SGHDN and CDR2 FVKESK. The CDR3 loop spans 15 amino acids. Deletions cut 4 bases from V and 0 bases from J, with 9 bases between. The CDR3 DNA reads as TGTGCCAGCAGCCCAGGAGATGCAACTAATGAAAAACTGTTTTTT. It codes for CASSPGDATNEKLFF.

V gene TRBV7-6 combines with J gene TRBJ2-7; 8 positions match TRBD1. J gave up 3 bases and V 6 bases, and 10 bases lay outside the gene matches. The CDR3 is 15 amino acids. The V gene's germline CDR1 is SGHVS and CDR2 FNYEAQ. The CDR3 sequence: CASSPDRGKDYEQYF. The CDR3 DNA follows: TGTGCCAGCAGTCCCGACAGGGGTAAAGACTACGAGCAGTACTTC.

The chain uses TRBV28 and TRBJ1-2; D gene uncertain. The CDR3 totals 16 residues. Germline CDR1 and CDR2: MDHEN and SYDVKM. The ends were cut back, 3 bases at V and 1 base at J, with 15 bases in the middle. The CDR3 bases are TGTGCCAGCAGTTTTTTGATCAAGCGTGTTAACTATGGCTACACCTTC. Translation gives CASSFLIKRVNYGYTF.

The gene calls are TRBV28 and TRBJ2-4; D might be TRBD1 (6 bases). Per the germline V gene, CDR1 is MDHEN and CDR2 is SYDVKM. The V end was cut by 4 bases, the J end by 0 bases, with 10 bases between. The CDR3 contains 15 residues. Here the CDR3 DNA reads TGTGCCAGCAGTTGGACAGAACTAGCCAAAAACATTCAGTACTTC. Protein: CASSWTELAKNIQYF. Combining the CDR3 with reference TRBV28 and TRBJ2-4 gives the whole variable domain DVKVTQSSRYLVKRTGEKVFLECVQDMDHENMFWYRQDPGLGLRLIYFSYDVKMKEKGDIPEGYSVSREKKERFSLILESASTNQTSMYLCASSWTELAKNIQYFGAGTRLSVL.